At least ten counts were recorded for the clone carrying this T cell receptor beta chain. Its specificity is unknown. Relying on iRepertoire HTBI primers and Arm-PCR of CDR3 regions, the team built TCR beta libraries. TCRdb fed the multiplex PCR reads into MiXCR, producing one record per CDR3 protein. The table lists fewer than 350,000 distinct CDR3 sequences, more than 15% of them singletons. CDR3 size: 12 residues. The V end was cut by 7 bases, the J end by 1 base, with 11 bases between. Germline V gene sequence: CDR1 GTSNPN, CDR2 SVGIG (reference sequence). The data belong to a study of regulatory T cells in long-lasting Graves disease. Study-wide context: The antithyroid drugs taken by newly diagnosed Graves' patients had been used for under 3 months.

General study points: Gene preferences differed: TRBV28, TRBJ1-2, TRBJ2-5 in persistent cases. Persistent Graves' patients showed less TCR diversity than newly diagnosed patients showed.

Time point reported: newly diagnosed GD, antithyroid drugs for less than 3 months. The TCR library was made from RNA extracted from PBMCs. With EDTA tubes as the receptacles, 7.5 to 9 milliliters of peripheral blood were drawn. The clonotype was recovered from a female donor with Graves disease. The chain uses TRBV30 and TRBJ2-7, with D unresolved. Sequencing was performed on peripheral blood mononuclear cells (PBMCs), taken at new diagnosis, from a patient treated with antithyroid drugs. The CDR3, as DNA: TGTGCCTTGACTGAAGAATCCTACGAGCAGTACTTC. Translated: CALTEESYEQYF.